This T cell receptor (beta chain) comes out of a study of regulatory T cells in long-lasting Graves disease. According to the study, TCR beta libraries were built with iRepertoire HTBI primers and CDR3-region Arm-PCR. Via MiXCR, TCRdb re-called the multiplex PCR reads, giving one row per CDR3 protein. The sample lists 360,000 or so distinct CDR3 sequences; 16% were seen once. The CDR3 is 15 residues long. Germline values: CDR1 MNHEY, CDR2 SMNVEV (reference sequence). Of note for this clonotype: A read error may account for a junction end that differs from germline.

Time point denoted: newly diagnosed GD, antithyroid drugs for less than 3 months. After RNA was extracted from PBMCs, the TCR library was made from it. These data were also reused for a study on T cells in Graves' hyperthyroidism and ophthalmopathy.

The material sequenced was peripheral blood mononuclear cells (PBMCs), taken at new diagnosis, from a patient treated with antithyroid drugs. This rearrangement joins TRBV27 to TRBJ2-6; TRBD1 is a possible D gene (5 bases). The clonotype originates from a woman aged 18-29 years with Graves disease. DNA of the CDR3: TGTGCCAGCAGTTACCAGGGCTCTGGGGCCAACGTCCTGACCTTC. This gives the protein CASSYQGSGANVLTF. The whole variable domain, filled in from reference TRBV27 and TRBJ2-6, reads EAQVTQNPRYLITVTGKKLTVTCSQNMNHEYMSWYRQDPGLGLRQIYYSMNVEVTDKGDVPEGYKVSRKEKRNFPLILESPSPNQTSLYFCASSYQGSGANVLTFGAGSRLTVL.